This T cell receptor beta chain came from a study of Ad26.COV2.S vaccination and SARS-CoV-2 variants. The wider study: The authors gave Ad26.COV2.S intramuscularly, either once or twice 56 days apart.

Described treatment: approximately 18 received Ad26.COV2.S at low or high dose, single or two shots; roughly 5 received placebo; per-sample allocation not given. Vaccine and placebo recipients were sampled on day 63 after the first injection. V lost 6 bases, J lost 4 bases, and 16 bases lay in between. Germline V gives CDR1 MDHEN, CDR2 SYDVKM. The CDR3 has 14 amino acids. The table came from immunoSEQ multiplex PCR; TCRdb's copy has only in-frame clones and leaves some out. The repertoire holds about 420,000 clones, with approximately 88% as singletons. The gene calls are TRBV28 and TRBJ2-7; D not certain. Sequenced here: peripheral blood, sampled in a trial of Ad26.COV2.S vaccine versus placebo. The clonotype comes from a person between 18 and 60 years old who received the Ad26.COV2.S COVID-19 vaccine or a placebo. The CDR3 bases are TGTGCCAGCAGCCTACAAAGGACGTTTTACGAGCAGTACTTC. Amino acids: CASSLQRTFYEQYF.